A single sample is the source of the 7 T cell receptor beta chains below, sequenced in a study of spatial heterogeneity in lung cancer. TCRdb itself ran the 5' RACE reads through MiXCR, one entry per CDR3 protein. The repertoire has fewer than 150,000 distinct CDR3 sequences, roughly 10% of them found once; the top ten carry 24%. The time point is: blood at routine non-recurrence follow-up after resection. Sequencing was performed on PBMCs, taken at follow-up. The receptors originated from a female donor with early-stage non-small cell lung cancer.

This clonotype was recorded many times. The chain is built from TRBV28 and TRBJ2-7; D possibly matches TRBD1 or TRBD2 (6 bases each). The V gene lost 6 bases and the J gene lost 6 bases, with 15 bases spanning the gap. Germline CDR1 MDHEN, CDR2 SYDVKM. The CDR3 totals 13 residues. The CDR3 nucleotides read TGTGCCAGCAGCCGCGACGAGGGGGGCGAGCAGTACGTC. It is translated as CASSRDEGGEQYV.

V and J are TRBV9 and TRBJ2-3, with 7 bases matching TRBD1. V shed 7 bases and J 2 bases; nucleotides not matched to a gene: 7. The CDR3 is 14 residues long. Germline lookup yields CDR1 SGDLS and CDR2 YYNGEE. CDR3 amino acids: CASARGRDTDTQYF. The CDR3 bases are TGTGCCAGCGCCAGGGGGAGAGACACAGATACGCAGTATTTT.

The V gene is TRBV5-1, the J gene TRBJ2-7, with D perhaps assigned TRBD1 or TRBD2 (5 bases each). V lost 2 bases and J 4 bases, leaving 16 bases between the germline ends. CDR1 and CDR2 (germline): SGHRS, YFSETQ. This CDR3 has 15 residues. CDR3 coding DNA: TGCGCCAGCAGCTTTAAACCGGGGACCCCATACGAGCAGTACTTC. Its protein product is CASSFKPGTPYEQYF.

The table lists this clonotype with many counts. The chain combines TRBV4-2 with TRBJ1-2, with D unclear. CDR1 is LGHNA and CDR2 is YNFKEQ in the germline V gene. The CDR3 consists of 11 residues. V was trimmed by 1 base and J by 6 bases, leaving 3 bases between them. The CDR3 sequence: CASSQVDGYTF. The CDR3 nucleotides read TGTGCCAGCAGCCAAGTAGATGGCTACACCTTC.

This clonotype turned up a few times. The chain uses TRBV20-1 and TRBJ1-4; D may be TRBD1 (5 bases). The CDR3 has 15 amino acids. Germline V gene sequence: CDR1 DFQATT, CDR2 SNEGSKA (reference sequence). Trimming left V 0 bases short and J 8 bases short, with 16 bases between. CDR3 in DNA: TGCAGTGCTAGAGATCTATTGACAGTCGGGGAAAAACTGTTTTTT. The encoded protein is CSARDLLTVGEKLFF.

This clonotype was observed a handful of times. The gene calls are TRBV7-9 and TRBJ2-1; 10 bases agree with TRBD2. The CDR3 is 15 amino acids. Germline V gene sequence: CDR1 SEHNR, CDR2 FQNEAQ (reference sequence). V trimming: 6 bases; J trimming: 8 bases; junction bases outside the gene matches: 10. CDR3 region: CASRKTGTSVYEQFF. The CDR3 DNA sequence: TGTGCCAGCAGGAAAACCGGGACTAGCGTGTATGAGCAGTTCTTC.

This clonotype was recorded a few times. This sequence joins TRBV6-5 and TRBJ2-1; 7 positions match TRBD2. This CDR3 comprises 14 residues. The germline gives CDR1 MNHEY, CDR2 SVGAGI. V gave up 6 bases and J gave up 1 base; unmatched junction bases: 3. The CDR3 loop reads CASRFGRSYNEQFF. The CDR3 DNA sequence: TGTGCCAGCAGATTCGGGAGGTCCTACAATGAGCAGTTCTTC.